This TCR beta chain is drawn from a study of blood T cell repertoires in COVID-19. Some clones are missing from TCRdb's copy, which holds only in-frame ones; the method was immunoSEQ multiplex PCR. Here the sample spans around 260,000 clones, roughly nine tenths being singletons. Followed over time, Seattle patients had been enrolled while infection was active. CDR3 length equals 13 residues. Trimming removed 2 bases at V and 7 bases at J, with 9 bases between. Germline CDR1 is LGHNA and CDR2 is YNFKEQ. Sequencing used peripheral blood. The TCR sequence derives from a woman in her 30s with COVID-19, enrolled during active disease. This chain uses TRBV4-2 with TRBJ2-1, with D unclear. CDR3: CASSQFLGNEQFF. The CDR3 nucleotides read TGTGCCAGCAGCCAATTCCTCGGGAATGAGCAGTTCTTC.